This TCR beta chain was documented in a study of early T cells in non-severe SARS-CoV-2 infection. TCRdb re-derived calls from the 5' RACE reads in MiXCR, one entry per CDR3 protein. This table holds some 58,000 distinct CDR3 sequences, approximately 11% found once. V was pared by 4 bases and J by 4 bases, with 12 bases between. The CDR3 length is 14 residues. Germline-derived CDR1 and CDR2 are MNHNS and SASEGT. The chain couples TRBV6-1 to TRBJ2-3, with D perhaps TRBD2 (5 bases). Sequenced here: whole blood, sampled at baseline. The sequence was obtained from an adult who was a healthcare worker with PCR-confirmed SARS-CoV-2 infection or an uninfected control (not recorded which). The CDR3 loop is CASSGRGPADTQYF. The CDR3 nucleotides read TGTGCCAGCAGTGGTCGGGGTCCGGCAGATACGCAGTATTTT.